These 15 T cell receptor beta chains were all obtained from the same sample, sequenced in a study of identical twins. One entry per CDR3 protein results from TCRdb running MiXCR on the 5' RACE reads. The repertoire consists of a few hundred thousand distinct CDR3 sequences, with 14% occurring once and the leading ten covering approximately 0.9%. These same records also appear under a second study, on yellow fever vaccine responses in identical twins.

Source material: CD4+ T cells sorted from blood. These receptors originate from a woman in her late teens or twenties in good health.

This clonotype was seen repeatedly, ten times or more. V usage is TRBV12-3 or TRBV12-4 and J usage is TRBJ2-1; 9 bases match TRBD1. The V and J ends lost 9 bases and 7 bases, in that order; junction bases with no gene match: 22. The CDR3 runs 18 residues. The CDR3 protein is CASLPGQGKGGKGNEQFF. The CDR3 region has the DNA TGTGCCAGTCTGCCGGGACAGGGCAAGGGGGGGAAGGGGAATGAGCAGTTCTTC.

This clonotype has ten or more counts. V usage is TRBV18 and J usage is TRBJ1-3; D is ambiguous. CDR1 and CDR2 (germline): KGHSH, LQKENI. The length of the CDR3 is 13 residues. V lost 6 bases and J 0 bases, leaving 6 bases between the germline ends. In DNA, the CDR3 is TGTGCCAGCTCCGACAACTCTGGAAACACCATATATTTT. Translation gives CASSDNSGNTIYF.

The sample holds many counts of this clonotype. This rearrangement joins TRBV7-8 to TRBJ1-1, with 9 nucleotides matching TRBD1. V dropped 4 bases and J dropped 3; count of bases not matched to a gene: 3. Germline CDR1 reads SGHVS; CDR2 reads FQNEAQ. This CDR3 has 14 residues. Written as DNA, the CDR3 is TGTGCCAGCAGCTCACGGACAGGGGACACTGAAGCTTTCTTT. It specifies CASSSRTGDTEAFF.

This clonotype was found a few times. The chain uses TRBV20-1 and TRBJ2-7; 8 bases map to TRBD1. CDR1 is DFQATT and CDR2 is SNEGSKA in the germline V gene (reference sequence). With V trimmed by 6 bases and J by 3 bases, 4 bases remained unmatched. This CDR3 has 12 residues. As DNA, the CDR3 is TGCAGTGCGCGGACAGGGTACTACGAGCAGTACTTC. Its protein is CSARTGYYEQYF.

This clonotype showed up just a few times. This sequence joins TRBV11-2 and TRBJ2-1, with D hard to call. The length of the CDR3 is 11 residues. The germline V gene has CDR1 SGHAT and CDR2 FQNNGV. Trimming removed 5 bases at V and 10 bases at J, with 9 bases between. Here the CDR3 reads CASSRVGEQFF. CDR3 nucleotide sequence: TGTGCCAGCAGCCGTGTGGGGGAGCAGTTCTTC.

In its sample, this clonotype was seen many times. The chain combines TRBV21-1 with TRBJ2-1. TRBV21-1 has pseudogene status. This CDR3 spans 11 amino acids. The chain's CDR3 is CASRAYNEQFF. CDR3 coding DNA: TGTGCCAGCAGGGCCTACAATGAGCAGTTCTTC.

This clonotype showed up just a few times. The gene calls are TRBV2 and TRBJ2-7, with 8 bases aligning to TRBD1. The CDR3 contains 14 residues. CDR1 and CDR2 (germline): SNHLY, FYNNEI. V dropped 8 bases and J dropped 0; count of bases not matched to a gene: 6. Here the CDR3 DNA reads TGTGCCAGCTACCGGGACAGGTTCTCCTACGAGCAGTACTTC. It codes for CASYRDRFSYEQYF.

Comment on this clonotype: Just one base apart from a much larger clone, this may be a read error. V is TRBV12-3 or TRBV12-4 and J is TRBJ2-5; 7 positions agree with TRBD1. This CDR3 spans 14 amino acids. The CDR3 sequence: CASRWGQYQVTQYF. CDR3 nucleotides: TGTGCCAGCAGATGGGGACAGTACCAAGTGACCCAGTACTTC.

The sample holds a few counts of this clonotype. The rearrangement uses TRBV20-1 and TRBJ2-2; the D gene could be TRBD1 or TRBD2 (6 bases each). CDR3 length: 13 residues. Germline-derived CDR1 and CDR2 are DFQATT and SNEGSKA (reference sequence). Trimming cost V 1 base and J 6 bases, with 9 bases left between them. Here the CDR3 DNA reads TGCAGTGCTAGAGTAGGGGGGTCCGGGGAGCTGTTTTTT. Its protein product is CSARVGGSGELFF.

The CDR3 nucleotides are TGTGCCAGCAGCACTAGGACAGACGCGCAGTATTTT. This translates into CASSTRTDAQYF. V is TRBV12-3 or TRBV12-4 and J is TRBJ2-3; tentatively, D is TRBD1 (6 bases). V lost 6 bases to trimming and J lost 10 bases, with 14 bases between them. This CDR3 region has 12 residues.

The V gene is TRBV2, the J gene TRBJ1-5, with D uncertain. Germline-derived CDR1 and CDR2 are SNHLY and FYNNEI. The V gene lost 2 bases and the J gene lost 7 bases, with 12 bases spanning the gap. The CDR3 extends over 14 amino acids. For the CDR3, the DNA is TGTGCCAGCAGTGAATCGTCCCGGTGGCAGCCCCAGCATTTT. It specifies CASSESSRWQPQHF.

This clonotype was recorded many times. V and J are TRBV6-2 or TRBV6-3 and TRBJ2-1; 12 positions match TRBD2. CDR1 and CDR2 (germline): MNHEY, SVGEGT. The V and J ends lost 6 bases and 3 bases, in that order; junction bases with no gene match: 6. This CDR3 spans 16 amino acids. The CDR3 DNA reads TGTGCCAGCAGGAGGGGGGGACTAGCGGGCTACAATGAGCAGTTCTTC. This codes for CASRRGGLAGYNEQFF.

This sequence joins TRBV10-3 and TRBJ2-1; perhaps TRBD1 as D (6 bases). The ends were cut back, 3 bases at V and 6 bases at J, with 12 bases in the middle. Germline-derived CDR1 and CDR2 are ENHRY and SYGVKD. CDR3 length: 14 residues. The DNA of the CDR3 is TGTGCCATCAGTGAAGGTTTAGGGGGCAATGAGCAGTTCTTC. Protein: CAISEGLGGNEQFF.

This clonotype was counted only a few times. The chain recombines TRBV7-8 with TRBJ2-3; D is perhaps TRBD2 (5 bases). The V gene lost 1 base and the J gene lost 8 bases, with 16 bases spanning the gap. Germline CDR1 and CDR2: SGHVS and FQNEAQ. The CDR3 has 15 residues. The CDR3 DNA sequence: TGTGCCAGCAGCTTAGAATCAAGCGGTCCGAGTACGCAGTATTTT. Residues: CASSLESSGPSTQYF.

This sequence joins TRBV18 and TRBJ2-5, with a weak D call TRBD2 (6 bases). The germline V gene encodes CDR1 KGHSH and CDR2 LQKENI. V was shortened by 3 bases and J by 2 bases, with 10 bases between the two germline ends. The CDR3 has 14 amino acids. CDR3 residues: CASSPREVQETQYF. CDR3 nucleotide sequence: TGTGCCAGCTCACCGAGGGAGGTACAAGAGACCCAGTACTTC.